This is a list of T cell receptor beta chains from one sample in a study of identical twins. Each CDR3 protein gets one entry after TCRdb re-called the 5' RACE reads with MiXCR. Altogether roughly 250,000 distinct CDR3 sequences are present, roughly 13% being singletons, with the ten largest covering around 8.9%. Sequenced sample: memory (CD45RO+) T cells sorted from blood. All receptors derive from a woman aged 18-35 years in good health. CDR3s include the opening cysteine and the closing phenylalanine or tryptophan. The D gene is left open where the match is weak. A row's size may be missing; if present it is once, few, many or a size class.

cdr3_nt cdr3_aa v_call clone_size j_call d_call
TGTGCTAGTGGGACAGGGCCCTACGAGCAGTACTTC CASGTGPYEQYF TRBV12-5 . TRBJ2-7 TRBD1
TGTGCCACCGGGGAGGGGAACTCTGGGGCCAACGTCCTGACTTTC CATGEGNSGANVLTF TRBV6-2/TRBV6-3 . TRBJ2-6 TRBD2
TGTGCCAGCAGCCCTGGGGGGCTGCTCCTTGGCTATGGCTACACCTTC CASSPGGLLLGYGYTF TRBV5-6 . TRBJ1-2 .
TGTGCCAGCAGCCAAGTGAAGGGGGCCCGTCTCGGGGAAGCTTTCTTT CASSQVKGARLGEAFF TRBV3-1 . TRBJ1-1 TRBD1
TGCGCCAGCAGCCAAGATCTGGTAAAGGGGGGCGCTGCGGTTGGCTACACCTTC CASSQDLVKGGAAVGYTF TRBV4-3 few TRBJ1-2 .
TGTGCTGTGACCTGGGTGGGCACAGATACGCAGTATTTT CAVTWVGTDTQYF TRBV2 many TRBJ2-3 .
TGTGCCACCAGTGACCGGGGGACACTGGTCAATGTGCCCCAGCATTTT CATSDRGTLVNVPQHF TRBV24-1 few TRBJ1-5 .
TGTGCCATCAGTGACATGAGGGGAGGCTATGGCTACACCTTC CAISDMRGGYGYTF TRBV10-3 few TRBJ1-2 .
TGTGCCACCAGCAGAGATCAGGGGACTGAGCAGTTCTTC CATSRDQGTEQFF TRBV15 . TRBJ2-1 .
TGTGCCAGCAGCTTGGAAGGAGTGGGGGGCTACACCTTC CASSLEGVGGYTF TRBV5-6 many TRBJ1-2 .
TGTGCCAGCAGCGGGCGCGGAGGGAAGCAGTTCTTC CASSGRGGKQFF TRBV13 many TRBJ2-1 .
TGTGCCAGCAGCCCAACCCTAGGACGCCGTCCTAACAATGAGCAGTTCTTC CASSPTLGRRPNNEQFF TRBV12-3/TRBV12-4 many TRBJ2-1 .
TGCGCCAGCAGCTGGGGGACAGACAATTCACCCCTCCACTTT CASSWGTDNSPLHF TRBV5-1 few TRBJ1-6 TRBD1
TGTGCCAGCAGCTCTTCCTGGGAAAGTCAGCCCCAGCATTTT CASSSSWESQPQHF TRBV7-2 few TRBJ1-5 .
TGTGCCAGCAGCCAAGAAGACTATCTAAATGAGCAGTTCTTC CASSQEDYLNEQFF TRBV14 few TRBJ2-1 .
TGTGCCAGCAGTTGGACAGGGGGATACCCGAATCCTGAAGCTTTCTTT CASSWTGGYPNPEAFF TRBV6-5 . TRBJ1-1 TRBD1
TGTGCCAGCAGGAGGACTAGCGGGGGTGAGCAGTTCTTC CASRRTSGGEQFF TRBV27 . TRBJ2-1 TRBD2
TGTGCCAGCAGCCAAGTGGGCGGGGTTGAGGACGAGCAGTACTTC CASSQVGGVEDEQYF TRBV3-1 . TRBJ2-7 .
TGTGCCAGCAGCCCGTCCTCGAACACTGAAGCTTTCTTT CASSPSSNTEAFF TRBV7-3 . TRBJ1-1 .
TGCGCCAGCAGCCCTGGGCGAGGGGGCGGTCGTATAGAGCAGTACTTC CASSPGRGGGRIEQYF TRBV5-1 many TRBJ2-7 TRBD1
TGTGCCAGCAGCGTAGCGGGCGGGGTGAGCACAGATACGCAGTATTTT CASSVAGGVSTDTQYF TRBV9 few TRBJ2-3 .
TGTGCCATCACCCAGGGGGCGAGTGGCTACACCTTC CAITQGASGYTF TRBV10-3 few TRBJ1-2 TRBD1
TGTGCCAGCAGCGCAAGCGGGAGGGGGGCAGATACGCAGTATTTT CASSASGRGADTQYF TRBV9 few TRBJ2-3 TRBD2